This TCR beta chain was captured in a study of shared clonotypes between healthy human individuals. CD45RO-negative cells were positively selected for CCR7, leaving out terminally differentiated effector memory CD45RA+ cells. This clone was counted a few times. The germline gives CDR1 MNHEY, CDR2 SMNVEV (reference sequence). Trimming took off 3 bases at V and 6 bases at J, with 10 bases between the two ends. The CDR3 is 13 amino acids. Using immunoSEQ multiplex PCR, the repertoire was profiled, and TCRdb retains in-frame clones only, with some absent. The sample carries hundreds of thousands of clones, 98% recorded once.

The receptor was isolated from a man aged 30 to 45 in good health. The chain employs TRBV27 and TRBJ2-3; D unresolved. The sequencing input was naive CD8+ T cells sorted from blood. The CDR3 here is CASSLGTVDTQYF. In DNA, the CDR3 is TGTGCCAGCAGTTTGGGCACGGTGGATACGCAGTATTTT.